This T cell receptor beta chain appears in the sequencing data of a study of Ad26.COV2.S vaccination and SARS-CoV-2 variants. Turning to the study itself: Doses of Ad26.COV2.S were injected into muscle once or twice, 56 days apart. Study conclusions and caveats: Researchers reported similar non-spike TCR breadth in vaccine and placebo recipients.

Produced via immunoSEQ multiplex PCR; TCRdb's table is partial and in-frame only. The data show over 350,000 clones, approximately 86% seen once. As for this clone: Its cognate antigen is unknown.

The treatment is: around 19 received Ad26.COV2.S at low or high dose, single or two shots; five or six received placebo; per-sample allocation not given. Sampling took place 63 days after the first vaccine or placebo injection. Donation came from an adult in Boston who was aged 18-55 years. Wuhan-strain spike was delivered by a replication-incompetent Ad26 vector. The germline V gene encodes CDR1 SGHVS and CDR2 FQNEAQ. V was cut by 2 bases and J by 4 bases, with 11 bases left in between. CDR3 length: 14 amino acids. Source: peripheral blood, taken in a trial of Ad26.COV2.S vaccine versus placebo. The clonotype was recovered from a person between 18 and 60 years old who received the Ad26.COV2.S COVID-19 vaccine or a placebo. This chain connects TRBV7-8 to TRBJ1-1; D unclear. CDR3 region: CASSLRGSGTEAFF. CDR3 sequence (DNA): TGTGCCAGCAGCTTACGCGGGTCTGGCACTGAAGCTTTCTTT.